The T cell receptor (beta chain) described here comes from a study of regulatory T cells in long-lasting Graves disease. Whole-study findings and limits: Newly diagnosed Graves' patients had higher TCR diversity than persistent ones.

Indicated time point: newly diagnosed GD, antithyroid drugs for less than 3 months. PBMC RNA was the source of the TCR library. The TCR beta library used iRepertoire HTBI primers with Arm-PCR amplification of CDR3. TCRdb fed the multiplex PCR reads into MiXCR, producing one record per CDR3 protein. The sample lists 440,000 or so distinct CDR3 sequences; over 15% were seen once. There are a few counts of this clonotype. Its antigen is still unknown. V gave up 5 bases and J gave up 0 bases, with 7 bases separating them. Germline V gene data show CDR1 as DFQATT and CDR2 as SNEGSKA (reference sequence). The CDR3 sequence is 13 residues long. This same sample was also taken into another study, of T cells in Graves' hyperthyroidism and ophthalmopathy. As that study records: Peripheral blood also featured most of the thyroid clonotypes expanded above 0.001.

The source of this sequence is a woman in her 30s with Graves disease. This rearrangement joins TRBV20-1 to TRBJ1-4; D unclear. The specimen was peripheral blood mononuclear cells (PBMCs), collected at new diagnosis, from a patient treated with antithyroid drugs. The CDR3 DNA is TGCAGTGCTTTCCTCTCAACTAATGAAAAACTGTTTTTT. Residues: CSAFLSTNEKLFF.